These 15 T cell receptor beta chains were all obtained from the same sample, sequenced in a study of blood T cell repertoires in COVID-19. Clones were read by immunoSEQ multiplex PCR, and TCRdb kept only the in-frame ones, dropping some. Among over 90,000 clones listed, 80% to 95% were seen once. Sequences were obtained from peripheral blood. All receptors derive from a man between 18 and 35 years old with acute or convalescent COVID-19.

The CDR3 nucleotides read TGTGCCAGCAGCCAAGGTCCAGGGCGGTGGAACACTGAAGCTTTCTTT. It is translated as CASSQGPGRWNTEAFF. This chain links TRBV3-1 (or the pseudogene TRBV3-2) with TRBJ1-1; a weak D match, TRBD1 (5 bases). Trimming left V 1 base short and J 1 base short, with 13 bases between. This CDR3 has 16 amino acids. Germline values: CDR1 LGHDT, CDR2 YNNKEL (reference sequence).

V gene TRBV9 combines with J gene TRBJ1-4; D remains ambiguous. The CDR3 contains 13 residues. Trimming took off 0 bases at V and 6 bases at J, with 6 bases between the two ends. Looked up from germline, CDR1 is SGDLS and CDR2 is YYNGEE. Here the CDR3 DNA reads TGTGCCAGCAGCGTAGGCGCTGATGAAAAACTGTTTTTT. This translates into CASSVGADEKLFF. The full variable domain, in which reference TRBV9 and TRBJ1-4 provide the parts outside the CDR3, is DSGVTQTPKHLITATGQRVTLRCSPRSGDLSVYWYQQSLDQGLQFLIQYYNGEERAKGNILERFSAQQFPDLHSELNLSSLELGDSALYFCASSVGADEKLFFGSGTQLSVL.

This chain links TRBV6-2 or TRBV6-3 with TRBJ1-6; the D gene is possibly TRBD1 (5 bases). Trimming shortened V by 5 bases and J by 4 bases, and 15 bases separated the two germline ends. CDR1 and CDR2 (germline): MNHEY, SVGEGT. The CDR3 is made up of 16 amino acids. CDR3 sequence reads: CASSEPRTHYNSPLHF. CDR3 DNA: TGTGCCAGCAGTGAGCCACGGACACATTATAATTCACCCCTCCACTTT.

In DNA, the CDR3 is TGTGCCAGCAGCCCTGGACAGGGGGCGTCAACCAGGTACTACAATGAGCAGTTCTTC. This gives the protein CASSPGQGASTRYYNEQFF. The gene calls are TRBV6-2 or TRBV6-3 and TRBJ2-1, with 11 nucleotides matching TRBD1. The CDR3 sequence is 19 residues long. The ends lost 6 bases at V and 3 bases at J; junction bases unmatched: 16. Germline CDR1 MNHEY, CDR2 SVGEGT.

The chain uses TRBV2 and TRBJ2-3; 7 nucleotides line up with TRBD2. The ends lost 10 bases at V and 3 bases at J; junction bases unmatched: 7. The CDR3 loop spans 13 amino acids. The germline V gene has CDR1 SNHLY and CDR2 FYNNEI. In nucleotides, the CDR3 is TGTGCCAACCGGGAGGTAGGGACAGATACGCAGTATTTT. Residues: CANREVGTDTQYF.

V is TRBV27 and J is TRBJ1-5; weak D call: TRBD1 (6 bases). The CDR3 has 18 amino acids. Between the trimmed V and J ends, which lost 10 bases and 0 bases, there was a span of 25 bases. Per germline, CDR1 MNHEY and CDR2 SMNVEV (reference sequence). The CDR3 DNA sequence: TGTGCCATCTTTTCAGACAGGATGAGGGGTTATAGCAATCAGCCCCAGCATTTT. Translation: CAIFSDRMRGYSNQPQHF.

The CDR3 region is CASSRRQGGNYGYTF. The CDR3 DNA follows: TGTGCCAGCAGCCGTAGACAGGGGGGAAACTATGGCTACACCTTC. The chain uses TRBV7-2 and TRBJ1-2; 9 nucleotides match TRBD1. CDR1 SGHTA and CDR2 FQGNSA come from the germline V gene. The length of the CDR3 is 15 residues. J was trimmed by 2 bases and V by 5 bases; bases with no gene match: 6. The variable domain in full, with the rest retrieved from reference TRBV7-2 and TRBJ1-2, is GAGVSQSPSNKVTEKGKDVELRCDPISGHTALYWYRQSLGQGLEFLIYFQGNSAPDKSGLPSDRFSAERTGGSVSTLTIQRTQQEDSAVYLCASSRRQGGNYGYTFGSGTRLTVV.

Concerning this clone itself: Germline is not matched at one junction end, which may reflect a read error. V usage is TRBV5-4 and J usage is TRBJ1-1, with D possibly TRBD1 on 5 matching bases. Germline V CDR1 and CDR2: SGHNT, YYREEE (reference sequence). The CDR3 consists of 16 residues. CDR3 DNA sequence: TGTGCCAGCAGTTTGGTGTCTGGGGGGACGAACACTGAAGCTTTCTTT. Residues: CASSLVSGGTNTEAFF.

The chain couples TRBV19 to TRBJ2-2; tentative D call: TRBD2 (5 bases). V shed 7 bases and J shed 3 bases, with 15 bases lying between them. The germline CDR1 and CDR2 sequences are LNHDA and SQIVND (reference sequence). The CDR3 is 15 residues long. The CDR3 nucleotides read TGTGCCAGTACCCTGCGGGCAGTGGACACCGGGGAGCTGTTTTTT. This sequence encodes CASTLRAVDTGELFF.

This clone has just one count. This chain connects TRBV5-1 to TRBJ2-7; 12 positions agree with TRBD1. Germline trimming cut 0 bases from V and 5 bases from J; bases unmatched to any gene: 9. Germline CDR1 is SGHRS and CDR2 is YFSETQ. CDR3 length: 17 residues. CDR3 sequence: CASSLDIPGQGAHEQYF. The CDR3 DNA sequence: TGCGCCAGCAGCTTGGACATCCCGGGACAGGGGGCCCACGAGCAGTACTTC.

The V gene is TRBV5-1, the J gene TRBJ2-3, with a weak D call TRBD2 (6 bases). The CDR3 has 16 residues. V lost 1 base and J lost 5, with 17 bases in between. In germline, CDR1 is SGHRS, CDR2 YFSETQ. CDR3 residues: CASSLKVAEGGDTQYF. DNA of the CDR3: TGCGCCAGCAGCTTGAAGGTAGCGGAGGGAGGAGATACGCAGTATTTT.

V gene TRBV7-9 combines with J gene TRBJ1-2; D gene unclear. The V end was cut by 0 bases, the J end by 7 bases, with 9 bases between. This CDR3 region has 13 residues. CDR1 is SEHNR, CDR2 FQNEAQ, per germline (reference sequence). The CDR3 loop reads CASSLALGGGYTF. The CDR3, as DNA: TGTGCCAGCAGCTTAGCACTGGGAGGTGGCTACACCTTC.

The gene calls are TRBV30 and TRBJ2-2; TRBD2 matches 13 bases. Germline CDR1 and CDR2: GTSNPN and SVGIG (reference sequence). The CDR3 contains 17 residues. Trimming removed 2 bases from V and 7 bases from J; junction bases left unmatched: 10. The CDR3 loop reads CAWSLGLAGVRVGELFF. CDR3 coding DNA: TGTGCCTGGAGTCTCGGACTAGCGGGAGTGCGGGTCGGGGAGCTGTTTTTT. Looking up the rest from reference TRBV30 and TRBJ2-2 gives the full variable domain: SQTIHQWPATLVQPVGSPLSLECTVEGTSNPNLYWYRQAAGRGLQLLFYSVGIGQISSEVPQNLSASRPQDRQFILSSKKLLLSDSGFYLCAWSLGLAGVRVGELFFGEGSRLTVL.

This chain connects TRBV19 to TRBJ1-2; D is unclear. CDR3 length: 13 residues. Germline V CDR1 and CDR2: LNHDA, SQIVND (reference sequence). Deletions cut 3 bases from V and 2 bases from J, with 7 bases between. CDR3 sequence (DNA): TGTGCCAGTAGTATCCGGGTAAACTATGGCTACACCTTC. This sequence encodes CASSIRVNYGYTF.

The chain couples TRBV6-5 to TRBJ1-2; no clear D gene. The germline V gene encodes CDR1 MNHEY and CDR2 SVGAGI. Trimming cost V 6 bases and J 8 bases, with 10 bases left between them. The CDR3 has 11 amino acids. Written as DNA, the CDR3 is TGTGCCAGCAGGAACGGGTACGGCTACACCTTC. Translated, it gives CASRNGYGYTF.